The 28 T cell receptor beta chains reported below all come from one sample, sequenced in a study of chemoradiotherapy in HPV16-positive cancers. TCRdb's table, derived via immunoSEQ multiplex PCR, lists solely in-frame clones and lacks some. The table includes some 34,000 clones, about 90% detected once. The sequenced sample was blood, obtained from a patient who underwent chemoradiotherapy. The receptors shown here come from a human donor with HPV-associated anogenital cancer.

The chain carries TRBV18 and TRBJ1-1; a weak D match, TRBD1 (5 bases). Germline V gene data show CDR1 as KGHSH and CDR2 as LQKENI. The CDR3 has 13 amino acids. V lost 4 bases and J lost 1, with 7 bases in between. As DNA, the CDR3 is TGTGCCAGCTCACATGGGACGAACACTGAAGCTTTCTTT. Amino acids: CASSHGTNTEAFF.

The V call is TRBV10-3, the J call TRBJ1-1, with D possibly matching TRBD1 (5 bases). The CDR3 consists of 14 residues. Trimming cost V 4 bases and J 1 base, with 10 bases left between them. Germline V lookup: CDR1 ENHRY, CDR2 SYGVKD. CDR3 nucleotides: TGTGCCATCAGTGTTCAGGACACGAACACTGAAGCTTTCTTT. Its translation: CAISVQDTNTEAFF.

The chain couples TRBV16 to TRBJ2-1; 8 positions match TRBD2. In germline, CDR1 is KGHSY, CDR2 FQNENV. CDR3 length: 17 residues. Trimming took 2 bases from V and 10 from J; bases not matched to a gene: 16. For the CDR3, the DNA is TGTGCCAGCAGCCAAAATCTTAGCGGGGTCCGCCTTTGGGAGCAGTTCTTC. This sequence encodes CASSQNLSGVRLWEQFF.

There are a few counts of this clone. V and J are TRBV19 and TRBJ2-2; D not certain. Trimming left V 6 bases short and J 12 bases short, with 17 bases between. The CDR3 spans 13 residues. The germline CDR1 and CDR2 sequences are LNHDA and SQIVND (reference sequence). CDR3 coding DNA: TGTGCCAGTAGCTTGGACGGATCCCCTAAGCTGTTTTTT. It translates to CASSLDGSPKLFF.

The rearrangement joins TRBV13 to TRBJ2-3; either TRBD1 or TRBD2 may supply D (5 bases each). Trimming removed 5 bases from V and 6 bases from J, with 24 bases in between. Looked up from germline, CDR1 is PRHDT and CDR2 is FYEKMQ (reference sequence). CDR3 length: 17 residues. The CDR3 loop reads CASSPRGLGTHLDTQYF. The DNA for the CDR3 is TGTGCCAGCAGCCCCCGGGGCCTAGGGACCCACCTCGATACGCAGTATTTT.

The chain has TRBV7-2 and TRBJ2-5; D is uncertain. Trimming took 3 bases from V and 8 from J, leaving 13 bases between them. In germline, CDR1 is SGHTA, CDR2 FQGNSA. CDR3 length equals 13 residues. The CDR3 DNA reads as TGTGCCAGCAGCTTCCCGGGTACGGGCACCCAGTACTTC. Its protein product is CASSFPGTGTQYF.

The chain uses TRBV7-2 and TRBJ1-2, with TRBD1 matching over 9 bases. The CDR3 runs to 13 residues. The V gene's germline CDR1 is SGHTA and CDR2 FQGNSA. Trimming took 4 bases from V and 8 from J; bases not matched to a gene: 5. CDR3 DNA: TGTGCCAGCAGCTGGGACAGGGTGCAGGGCTACACCTTC. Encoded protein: CASSWDRVQGYTF.

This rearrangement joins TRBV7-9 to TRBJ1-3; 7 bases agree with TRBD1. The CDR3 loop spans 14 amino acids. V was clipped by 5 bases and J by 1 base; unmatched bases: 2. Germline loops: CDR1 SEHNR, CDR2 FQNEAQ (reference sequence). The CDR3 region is CASSPTGSGNTIYF. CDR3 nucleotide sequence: TGTGCCAGCAGCCCGACAGGGTCTGGAAACACCATATATTTT. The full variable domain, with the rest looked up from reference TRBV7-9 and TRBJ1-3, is DTGVSQNPRHKITKRGQNVTFRCDPISEHNRLYWYRQTLGQGPEFLTYFQNEAQLEKSRLLSDRFSAERPKGSFSTLEIQRTEQGDSAMYLCASSPTGSGNTIYFGEGSWLTVV.

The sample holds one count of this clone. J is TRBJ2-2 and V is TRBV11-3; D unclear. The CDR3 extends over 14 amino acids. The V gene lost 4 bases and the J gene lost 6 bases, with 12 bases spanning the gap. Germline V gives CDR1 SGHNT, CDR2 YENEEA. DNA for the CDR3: TGTGCCAGCAGCTACCTAACTGGACCCGGGGAGCTGTTTTTT. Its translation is CASSYLTGPGELFF.

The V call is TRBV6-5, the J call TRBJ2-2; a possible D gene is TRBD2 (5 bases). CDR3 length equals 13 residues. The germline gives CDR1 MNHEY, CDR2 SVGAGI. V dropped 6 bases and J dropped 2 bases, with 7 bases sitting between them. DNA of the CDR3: TGTGCCAGCAGGAGACTAAACACCGGGGAGCTGTTTTTT. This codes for CASRRLNTGELFF.

The CDR3 loop is CASSPPGQGMDEQYF. As DNA, the CDR3 is TGTGCCAGCTCACCGCCGGGACAGGGGATGGACGAGCAGTACTTC. The genes are TRBV18 and TRBJ2-7, with 10 bases matching TRBD1. V shed 3 bases and J 5 bases; nucleotides not matched to a gene: 7. The germline gives CDR1 KGHSH, CDR2 LQKENI. The CDR3 runs to 15 residues.

CDR3 DNA sequence: TGCAGCGTTGAAGAAGACAGGGAGGACACCATATATTTT. It is translated as CSVEEDREDTIYF. The chain uses TRBV29-1 and TRBJ1-3; TRBD1 agrees at 7 bases. The CDR3 length is 13 residues. The germline gives CDR1 SQVTM, CDR2 ANQGSEA. The V segment lost 0 bases and the J segment 8 bases; nucleotides outside the gene matches: 4.

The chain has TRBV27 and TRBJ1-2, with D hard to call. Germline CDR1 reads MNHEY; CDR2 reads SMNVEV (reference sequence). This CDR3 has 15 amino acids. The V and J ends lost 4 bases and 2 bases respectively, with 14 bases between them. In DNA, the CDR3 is TGTGCCAGCAGTTCGGTGGGGAGGGAGAACTATGGCTACACCTTC. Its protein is CASSSVGRENYGYTF.

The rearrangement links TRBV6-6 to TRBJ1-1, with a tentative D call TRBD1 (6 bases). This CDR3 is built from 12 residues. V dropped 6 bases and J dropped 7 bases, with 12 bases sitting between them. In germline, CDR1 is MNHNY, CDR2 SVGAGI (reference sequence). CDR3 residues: CASRSQGIEAFF. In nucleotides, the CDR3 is TGTGCCAGCAGGTCACAGGGTATTGAAGCTTTCTTT.

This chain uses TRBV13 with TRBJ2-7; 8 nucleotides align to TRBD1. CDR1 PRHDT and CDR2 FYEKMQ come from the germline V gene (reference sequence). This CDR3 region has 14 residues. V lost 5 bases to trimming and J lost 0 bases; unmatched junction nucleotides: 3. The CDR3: CASSDGTGSYEQYF. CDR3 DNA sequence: TGTGCCAGCAGCGATGGGACAGGCTCCTACGAGCAGTACTTC.

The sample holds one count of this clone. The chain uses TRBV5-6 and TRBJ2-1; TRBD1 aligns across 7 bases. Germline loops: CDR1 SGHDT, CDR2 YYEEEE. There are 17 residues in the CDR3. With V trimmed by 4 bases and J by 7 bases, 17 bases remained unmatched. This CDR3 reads CASSPDRAVSLWNEQFF. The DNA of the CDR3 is TGTGCCAGCAGCCCCGACAGGGCTGTGTCTCTCTGGAATGAGCAGTTCTTC. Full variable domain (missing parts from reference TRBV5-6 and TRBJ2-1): DAGVTQSPTHLIKTRGQQVTLRCSPKSGHDTVSWYQQALGQGPQFIFQYYEEEERQRGNFPDRFSGHQFPNYSSELNVNALLLGDSALYLCASSPDRAVSLWNEQFFGPGTRLTVL.

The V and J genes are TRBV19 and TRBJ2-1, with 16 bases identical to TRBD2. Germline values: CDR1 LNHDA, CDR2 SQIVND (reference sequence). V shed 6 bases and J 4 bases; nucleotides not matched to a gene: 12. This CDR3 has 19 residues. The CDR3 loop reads CASRSLGLAGGRRYNEQFF. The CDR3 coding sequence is TGTGCCAGTAGATCGCTGGGACTAGCGGGGGGGCGTAGGTACAATGAGCAGTTCTTC.

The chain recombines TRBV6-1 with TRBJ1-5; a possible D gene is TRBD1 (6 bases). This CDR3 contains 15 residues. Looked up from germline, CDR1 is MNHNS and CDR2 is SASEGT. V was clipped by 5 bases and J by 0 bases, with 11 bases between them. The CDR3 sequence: CASSSDSDSNQPQHF. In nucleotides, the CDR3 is TGTGCCAGCAGTTCGGACAGTGATAGCAATCAGCCCCAGCATTTT.

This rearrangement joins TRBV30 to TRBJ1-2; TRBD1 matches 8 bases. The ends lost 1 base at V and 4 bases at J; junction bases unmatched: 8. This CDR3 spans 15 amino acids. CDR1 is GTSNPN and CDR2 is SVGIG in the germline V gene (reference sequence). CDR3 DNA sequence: TGTGCCTGGAGTGCACCGGACAGGGTTATCTATGGCTACACCTTC. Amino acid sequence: CAWSAPDRVIYGYTF.

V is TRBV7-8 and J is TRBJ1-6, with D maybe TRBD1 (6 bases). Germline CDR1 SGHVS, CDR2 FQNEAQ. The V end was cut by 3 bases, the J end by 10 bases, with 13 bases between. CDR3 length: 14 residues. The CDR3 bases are TGTGCCAGCAGCTTTGTGGGGGCAGGATCACCCCTCCACTTT. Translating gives CASSFVGAGSPLHF.

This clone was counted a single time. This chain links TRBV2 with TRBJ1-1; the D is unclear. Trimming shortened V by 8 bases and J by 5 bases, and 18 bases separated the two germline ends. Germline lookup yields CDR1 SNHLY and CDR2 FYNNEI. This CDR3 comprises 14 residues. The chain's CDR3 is CASSFGEGETEAFF. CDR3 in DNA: TGTGCCAGCTCTTTCGGGGAGGGAGAAACTGAAGCTTTCTTT.

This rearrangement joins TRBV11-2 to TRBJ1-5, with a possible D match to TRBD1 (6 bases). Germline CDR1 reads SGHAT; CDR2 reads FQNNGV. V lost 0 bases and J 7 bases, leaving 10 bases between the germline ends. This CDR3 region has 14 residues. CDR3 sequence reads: CASSLEPGDQPQHF. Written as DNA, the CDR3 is TGTGCCAGCAGCTTAGAACCAGGGGACCAGCCCCAGCATTTT.

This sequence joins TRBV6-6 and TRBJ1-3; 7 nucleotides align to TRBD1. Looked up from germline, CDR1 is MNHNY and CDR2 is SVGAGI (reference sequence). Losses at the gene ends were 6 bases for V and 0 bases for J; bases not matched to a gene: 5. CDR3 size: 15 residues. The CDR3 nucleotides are TGTGCCAGCAGAGCGGGACAGACCTCTGGAAACACCATATATTTT. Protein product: CASRAGQTSGNTIYF.

As DNA, the CDR3 is TGTGCCAGCAGTTTATCGAGTGGTAGTTATCAGCCCCAGCATTTT. Protein: CASSLSSGSYQPQHF. The V call is TRBV27, the J call TRBJ1-5; D ambiguous. The germline V gene has CDR1 MNHEY and CDR2 SMNVEV (reference sequence). Between the trimmed V and J ends, which lost 0 bases and 5 bases, there was a span of 11 bases. The CDR3 totals 15 residues.

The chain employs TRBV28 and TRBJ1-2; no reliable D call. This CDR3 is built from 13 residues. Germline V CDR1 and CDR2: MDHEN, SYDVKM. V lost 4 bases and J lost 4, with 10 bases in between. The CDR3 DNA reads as TGTGCCAGCAGTTCGACCAGGATCTATGGCTACACCTTC. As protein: CASSSTRIYGYTF.

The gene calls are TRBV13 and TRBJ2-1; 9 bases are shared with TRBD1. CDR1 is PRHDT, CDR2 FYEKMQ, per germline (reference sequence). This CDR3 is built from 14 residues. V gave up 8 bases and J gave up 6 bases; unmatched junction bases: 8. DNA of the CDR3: TGTGCCAGCCGGCGGGACAGGGCGAGCAATGAGCAGTTCTTC. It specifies CASRRDRASNEQFF.

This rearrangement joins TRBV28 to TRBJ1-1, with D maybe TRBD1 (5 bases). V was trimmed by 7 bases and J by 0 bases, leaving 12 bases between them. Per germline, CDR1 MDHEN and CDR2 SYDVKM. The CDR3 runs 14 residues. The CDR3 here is CASTLGGMNTEAFF. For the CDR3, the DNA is TGTGCCAGCACCCTGGGGGGGATGAACACTGAAGCTTTCTTT.

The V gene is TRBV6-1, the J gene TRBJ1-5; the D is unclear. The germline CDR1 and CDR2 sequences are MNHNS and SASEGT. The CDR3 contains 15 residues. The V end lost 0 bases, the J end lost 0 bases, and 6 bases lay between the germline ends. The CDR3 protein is CASSEASYSNQPQHF. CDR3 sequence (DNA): TGTGCCAGCAGTGAAGCCAGCTATAGCAATCAGCCCCAGCATTTT.